This T cell receptor beta chain was recovered during a study of blood T cell repertoires in COVID-19. Study-level information: Acute-phase and convalescent COVID-19 samples originated in the United States, Italy and Spain.

Germline CDR1 is MNHEY and CDR2 is SVGAGI. V lost 2 bases to trimming and J lost 8 bases, with 16 bases between them. The CDR3 is made up of 15 amino acids. The table came from immunoSEQ multiplex PCR; TCRdb's copy has only in-frame clones and leaves some out. The repertoire includes 120,000 to 150,000 clones, about 86% of them detected once, and approximately 8% sits in the top ten. The material sequenced was peripheral blood. The chain recombines TRBV6-5 with TRBJ1-3; possible D gene TRBD1, 5 bases. The sequence came from a woman aged 60-75 years with acute or convalescent COVID-19. CDR3 loop: CASSYASGRGDTIYF. In DNA form, the CDR3 reads TGTGCCAGCAGTTACGCGTCCGGCCGGGGGGACACCATATATTTT.